Below are 6 T cell receptor beta chains sequenced from a single sample in a study of blood T cells in healthy people across ages. A second PCR, run for roughly 7 to 11 cycles, used a sample-barcoded 5' primer plus a J-beta primer mix. TCRdb redid the calling of the 5' RACE reads with MiXCR, one entry per CDR3 protein. The table records 870,000 or so distinct CDR3 sequences, under 35% of them present only once. The source material was blood. The receptors derive from a woman of 80 years or more in good health.

Comment on this clonotype: The junction shows a germline mismatch at one end, possibly a read error. The chain combines TRBV12-3 or TRBV12-4 with TRBJ2-3; D gene uncertain. The CDR3 covers 12 residues. CDR3 sequence: CASSSFTDMQYF. Written as DNA, the CDR3 is TGTGCCAGCAGTTCTTTCACAGATATGCAGTATTTT.

A note on this clonotype: A much larger clone lies a single base off, so this may be a read error. The chain combines TRBV6-2 or TRBV6-3 with TRBJ1-6; D ambiguous. Deletions cut 6 bases from V and 9 bases from J, with 15 bases between. CDR3 length: 14 residues. Germline-derived CDR1 and CDR2 are MNHEY and SVGEGT. The CDR3 loop is CASSPAGKSSPLHF. The DNA for the CDR3 is TGTGCCAGCAGCCCCGCCGGGAAAAGTTCACCCCTCCACTTT.

In this sample, this clonotype turned up a few times. The junction departs from the called germline gene at one end, perhaps through a read error. The V call is TRBV15, the J call TRBJ2-5; D unresolved. The CDR3 runs 13 residues. Per germline, CDR1 LNHNV and CDR2 YYDKDF (reference sequence). This CDR3 is CTTSRNSQETQYF. CDR3 nucleotides: TGTACCACCAGCAGAAATTCACAAGAGACCCAGTACTTC.

This clonotype has a handful of counts. This could be a read error, since a much larger clone is one nucleotide away. The chain has TRBV7-2 and TRBJ2-5, with 10 bases that match TRBD2. This CDR3 comprises 16 residues. CDR1 and CDR2 from the germline V gene are SGHTA and FQGNSA. J was trimmed by 11 bases and V by 3 bases; bases with no gene match: 15. CDR3 loop: CASSFELAGVMGEQYF. DNA for the CDR3: TGTGCCAGCAGCTTCGAGCTAGCGGGGGTTATGGGGGAGCAGTACTTC.

This chain's CDR3 is CASSSRQDNEQFF. CDR3 DNA sequence: TGCGCCAGCAGCTCGCGACAGGACAATGAGCAGTTCTTC. V is TRBV5-1 and J is TRBJ2-1; possible D gene TRBD1, 6 bases. Germline assignment: CDR1 SGHRS and CDR2 YFSETQ. The CDR3 extends over 13 amino acids. Trimming left V 3 bases short and J 5 bases short, with 9 bases between.

This clonotype has at least ten counts. The chain couples TRBV20-1 to TRBJ1-2; possible D gene TRBD1, 6 bases. The germline V gene encodes CDR1 DFQATT and CDR2 SNEGSKA (reference sequence). The V gene lost 0 bases and the J gene lost 0 bases, with 14 bases spanning the gap. This CDR3 is built from 16 residues. The CDR3 DNA reads TGCAGTGCTAGAGATAGGAGGGGGAGCCCTAACTATGGCTACACCTTC. Amino acids: CSARDRRGSPNYGYTF.